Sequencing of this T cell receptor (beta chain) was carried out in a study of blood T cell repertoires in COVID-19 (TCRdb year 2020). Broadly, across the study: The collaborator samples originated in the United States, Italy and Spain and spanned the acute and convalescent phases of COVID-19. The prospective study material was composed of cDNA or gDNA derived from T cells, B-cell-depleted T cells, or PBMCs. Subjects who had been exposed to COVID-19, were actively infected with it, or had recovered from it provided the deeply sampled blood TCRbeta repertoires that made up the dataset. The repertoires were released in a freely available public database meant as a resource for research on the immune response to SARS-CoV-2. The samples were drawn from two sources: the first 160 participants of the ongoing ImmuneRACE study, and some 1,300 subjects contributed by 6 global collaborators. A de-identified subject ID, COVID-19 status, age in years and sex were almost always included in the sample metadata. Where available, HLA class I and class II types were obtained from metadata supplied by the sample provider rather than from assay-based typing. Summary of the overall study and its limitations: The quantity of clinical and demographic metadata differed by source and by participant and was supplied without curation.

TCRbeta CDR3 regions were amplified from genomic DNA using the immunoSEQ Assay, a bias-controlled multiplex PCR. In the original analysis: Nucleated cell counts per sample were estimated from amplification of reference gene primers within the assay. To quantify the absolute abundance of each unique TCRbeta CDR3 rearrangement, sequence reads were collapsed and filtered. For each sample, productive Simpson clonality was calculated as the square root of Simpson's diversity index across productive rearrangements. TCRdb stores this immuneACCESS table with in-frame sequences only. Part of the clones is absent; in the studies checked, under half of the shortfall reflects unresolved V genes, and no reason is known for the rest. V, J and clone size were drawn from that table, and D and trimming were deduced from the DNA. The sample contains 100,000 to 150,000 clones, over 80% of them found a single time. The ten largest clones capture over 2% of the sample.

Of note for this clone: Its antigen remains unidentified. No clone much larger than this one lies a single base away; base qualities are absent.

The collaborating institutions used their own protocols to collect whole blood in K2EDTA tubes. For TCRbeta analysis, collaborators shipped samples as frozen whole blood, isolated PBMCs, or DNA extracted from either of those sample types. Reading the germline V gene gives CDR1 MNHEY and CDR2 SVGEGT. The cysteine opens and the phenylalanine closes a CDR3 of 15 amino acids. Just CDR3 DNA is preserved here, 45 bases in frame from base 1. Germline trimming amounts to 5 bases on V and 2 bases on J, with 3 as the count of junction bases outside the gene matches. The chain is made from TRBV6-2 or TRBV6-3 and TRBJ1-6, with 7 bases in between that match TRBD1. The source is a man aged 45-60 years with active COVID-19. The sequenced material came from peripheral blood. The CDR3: CASSQGTAYNSPLHF. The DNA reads TGTGCCAGCAGTCAAGGGACAGCCTATAATTCACCCCTCCACTTT.